This section outlines one T cell receptor (beta chain) sequence together with its context. No antigen is known for it. TCRdb reanalyzed the PCR reads via MiXCR. Of around 4,300 clones in the sample, 22% were seen once. The source of the sample is a study of metastatic and nonmetastatic thyroid tumors. Overall study: Repertoire comparison spanned blood and tumor or nodule tissue of malignant and benign thyroid patients. Study-wide findings and caveats: Relative to benign nodules, malignant thyroid tumors were reportedly characterized by significantly elevated TCR beta diversity in blood and tumor.

CDR1 is SQVTM, CDR2 ANQGSEA, per germline. There are 12 residues in the CDR3. Trimming removed 3 bases from V and 7 bases from J; junction bases left unmatched: 3. Treatment of any kind had been given to no patient before thyroid surgery. The V call is TRBV29-1, the J call TRBJ1-2; 9 bases fit TRBD1. This TCR was sampled from a male donor with papillary thyroid cancer or a benign thyroid nodule (not recorded which). Some clones in this sample may be carry-over from other donors' samples. The sequenced sample consisted of tumor tissue. This CDR3 reads CSVDRQGGGYTF. CDR3 in DNA: TGCAGCGTTGATCGACAGGGGGGTGGCTACACCTTC.